The rows below give T cell receptor beta chains drawn from one sample of a study of identical twins. TCRdb used MiXCR to reprocess the 5' RACE reads, holding one entry per CDR3 protein. The sample records about 280,000 distinct CDR3 sequences, approximately 8% being singletons. The same sample was also used in a study of yellow fever vaccine responses in identical twins.

The material sequenced was memory (CD45RO+) T cells sorted from blood. The receptors come from a woman between 18 and 29 years old in good health. Both conserved end residues are part of each CDR3. D genes are given only for firm matches. The size of a clone is reported for some rows only, either as once, few or many, or as a class for expanded clones.

CDR3	DNA	J	D	size	V
CASSSTRGPDTGELFF	TGCGCCAGCAGCAGCACGAGGGGCCCCGACACCGGGGAGCTGTTTTTT	TRBJ2-2	NA	many	TRBV5-1
CASSRDNNSPLHF	TGTGCCAGCAGCCGGGACAATAATTCACCCCTCCACTTT	TRBJ1-6	NA	NA	TRBV11-3
CASTLDRGPYEAFF	TGTGCCAGCACCTTGGACAGGGGGCCCTATGAAGCTTTCTTT	TRBJ1-1	TRBD1	many	TRBV6-2/TRBV6-3
CASSYLGLGGNEQFF	TGTGCCAGCAGTTACCTGGGGTTGGGTGGGAATGAGCAGTTCTTC	TRBJ2-1	NA	few	TRBV6-2/TRBV6-3
CASSPQGTETQYF	TGTGCCAGCTCACCACAGGGTACCGAGACCCAGTACTTC	TRBJ2-5	NA	NA	TRBV18
CASSYSGTTYEQYF	TGTGCCAGCAGTTATTCGGGGACAACCTACGAGCAGTACTTC	TRBJ2-7	NA	NA	TRBV6-9
CASSPRTMWWGTDTQYF	TGTGCCAGCTCCCCCCGTACTATGTGGTGGGGCACAGATACGCAGTATTTT	TRBJ2-3	NA	NA	TRBV3-1
CASSPGDGLNYNSPLHF	TGTGCCAGCAGTCCTGGGGACGGTTTGAACTATAATTCACCCCTCCACTTT	TRBJ1-6	NA	many	TRBV12-3/TRBV12-4
CTSSQDKQRSGNTIYF	TGCACCAGCAGCCAAGATAAACAGCGCTCTGGAAACACCATATATTTT	TRBJ1-3	NA	NA	TRBV1
CAISEPGVETQYF	TGTGCCATCAGTGAGCCTGGGGTAGAGACCCAGTACTTC	TRBJ2-5	NA	few	TRBV10-3
CATSVTPRTGKYNEQFF	TGTGCCACCAGTGTTACGCCGAGGACAGGGAAATACAATGAGCAGTTCTTC	TRBJ2-1	TRBD1	few	TRBV24-1
CASSRGLSGWGTDTQYF	TGTGCCAGCAGTCGAGGCCTCTCCGGCTGGGGGACAGATACGCAGTATTTT	TRBJ2-3	NA	NA	TRBV28
CASSLALFGGTEAFF	TGTGCCAGCAGCTTAGCTCTATTCGGGGGCACTGAAGCTTTCTTT	TRBJ1-1	NA	few	TRBV7-9
CASSQDPITGELFF	TGTGCCAGCAGCCAAGACCCCATAACCGGGGAGCTGTTTTTT	TRBJ2-2	NA	NA	TRBV3-1
CASSLGAPGNEQFF	TGCGCCAGCAGCTTGGGGGCCCCAGGTAATGAGCAGTTCTTC	TRBJ2-1	NA	many	TRBV5-1
CSIERGRGTDTQYF	TGCAGCATCGAGCGGGGGCGAGGCACAGATACGCAGTATTTT	TRBJ2-3	TRBD2	few	TRBV29-1
CASSLATVPNYGYTF	TGTGCCAGCAGCTTAGCGACAGTCCCCAACTATGGCTACACCTTC	TRBJ1-2	NA	few	TRBV7-9
CASSRGTVATNEKLFF	TGCGCCAGCAGCCGCGGGACGGTAGCAACTAATGAAAAACTGTTTTTT	TRBJ1-4	NA	many	TRBV4-1
CASSFRSGRALGEQFF	TGTGCCAGCAGCTTTAGGAGCGGGAGGGCCCTCGGTGAGCAGTTCTTC	TRBJ2-1	TRBD2	many	TRBV5-8
CASSLDNSGFYNEQFF	TGTGCCAGCAGCTTAGATAATAGCGGATTCTACAATGAGCAGTTCTTC	TRBJ2-1	NA	many	TRBV7-2
CASSLGGSADTQYF	TGTGCCAGCAGCTTAGGAGGATCGGCGGATACGCAGTATTTT	TRBJ2-3	NA	NA	TRBV7-9
CASSLGLAQPQHF	TGTGCCAGCAGTTTGGGGTTGGCTCAGCCCCAGCATTTT	TRBJ1-5	NA	many	TRBV12-3/TRBV12-4
CASSFQGQGVYGYTF	TGTGCCAGCAGCTTTCAGGGACAGGGTGTCTATGGCTACACCTTC	TRBJ1-2	TRBD1	few	TRBV11-2
CASSFSSDTLYGYTF	TGTGCCAGCAGCTTTTCATCGGACACTCTCTATGGCTACACCTTC	TRBJ1-2	NA	many	TRBV7-9
CASSLDRSPEAFF	TGTGCCAGCAGCTTAGATCGAAGTCCTGAAGCTTTCTTT	TRBJ1-1	NA	many	TRBV11-2
CASGPGGGRNQPQHF	TGTGCCAGTGGACCAGGGGGAGGTCGGAATCAGCCCCAGCATTTT	TRBJ1-5	TRBD1	NA	TRBV6-2/TRBV6-3
CASTYGGVAGVYEQFF	TGTGCCAGCACCTACGGCGGGGTAGCGGGAGTCTATGAGCAGTTCTTC	TRBJ2-1	TRBD2	NA	TRBV6-1
CASSLTRGRSTDTQYF	TGTGCCAGCAGCTTAACTCGGGGAAGGAGCACAGATACGCAGTATTTT	TRBJ2-3	NA	NA	TRBV7-9
CASSSPFGSGPTDTQYF	TGTGCCAGCAGCTCCCCCTTTGGTAGCGGGCCCACAGATACGCAGTATTTT	TRBJ2-3	TRBD2	few	TRBV7-2
CASSFAQETQYF	TGTGCCAGCAGTTTTGCTCAAGAGACCCAGTACTTC	TRBJ2-5	NA	many	TRBV12-3/TRBV12-4
CASRATGIFDGYTF	TGTGCCAGCAGGGCGACAGGGATTTTTGATGGCTACACCTTC	TRBJ1-2	TRBD1	NA	TRBV12-3/TRBV12-4
CASSTGGSTDTQYF	TGTGCCAGCAGTACAGGGGGCTCTACAGATACGCAGTATTTT	TRBJ2-3	TRBD1	NA	TRBV25-1
CASTKRQRSTDTQYF	TGTGCCAGCACTAAAAGGCAGAGGAGCACAGATACGCAGTATTTT	TRBJ2-3	NA	NA	TRBV2
CASSPLVLAGSNTGELFF	TGTGCCAGCTCACCACTTGTACTAGCGGGGTCGAACACCGGGGAGCTGTTTTTT	TRBJ2-2	TRBD2	NA	TRBV18
CASSQRYLGQSYGYTF	TGTGCCAGCAGCCAAAGATATCTGGGGCAGTCCTATGGCTACACCTTC	TRBJ1-2	NA	NA	TRBV3-1
CASSSRTGPNTEAFF	TGTGCCAGCAGCTCCAGGACAGGGCCGAACACTGAAGCTTTCTTT	TRBJ1-1	TRBD1	few	TRBV11-2
CASRLRGTQDDYGYTF	TGCGCCAGCAGACTACGCGGGACCCAGGACGACTATGGCTACACCTTC	TRBJ1-2	NA	many	TRBV4-1
CASSFGGNNQPQHF	TGCGCCAGCAGCTTCGGCGGCAACAATCAGCCCCAGCATTTT	TRBJ1-5	NA	many	TRBV5-1
CATSGSTDTQYF	TGTGCCACCAGTGGGAGCACAGATACGCAGTATTTT	TRBJ2-3	NA	few	TRBV24-1
CASSQEGAGGFRTQYF	TGCGCCAGCAGCCAAGAAGGGGCGGGAGGGTTTCGGACCCAGTACTTC	TRBJ2-5	TRBD2	many	TRBV4-1
CASSITQNTEAFF	TGTGCCAGCAGCATAACACAGAACACTGAAGCTTTCTTT	TRBJ1-1	NA	few	TRBV12-3/TRBV12-4
CASSFTESQPQHF	TGTGCCAGCAGCTTTACCGAGAGTCAGCCCCAGCATTTT	TRBJ1-5	NA	NA	TRBV7-2
CAIRESGGADTQYF	TGTGCCATCAGAGAAAGCGGGGGGGCAGATACGCAGTATTTT	TRBJ2-3	TRBD2	many	TRBV10-3
CSATQGGSLGQAFF	TGCAGTGCTACGCAGGGCGGTAGTCTCGGGCAAGCTTTCTTT	TRBJ1-1	NA	NA	TRBV20-1
CATSDRVVTGELFF	TGTGCCACTTCGGACAGGGTCGTCACCGGGGAGCTGTTTTTT	TRBJ2-2	TRBD1	few	TRBV24-1
CASSEGGDQFF	TGTGCCAGCAGTGAAGGAGGGGATCAGTTCTTC	TRBJ2-1	NA	few	TRBV2
CASSLNLQETQYF	TGTGCCAGCAGCTTAAACCTCCAAGAGACCCAGTACTTC	TRBJ2-5	NA	many	TRBV7-3
CSATRVGGRNEQFF	TGCAGTGCTACTAGGGTGGGAGGGCGGAATGAGCAGTTCTTC	TRBJ2-1	TRBD2	NA	TRBV20-1
CASSAGGTVNQPQHF	TGTGCCAGCAGTGCGGGGGGCACGGTCAATCAGCCCCAGCATTTT	TRBJ1-5	NA	many	TRBV6-1
CASSGHSKNSPLHF	TGTGCCAGCAGTGGGCACTCAAAAAATTCACCCCTCCACTTT	TRBJ1-6	NA	few	TRBV2
CASSQGIAGYTF	TGCGCCAGCAGCCAAGGAATTGCGGGCTACACCTTC	TRBJ1-2	NA	NA	TRBV4-1
CASSILLGGAGGYTF	TGTGCCAGTAGTATCCTTCTTGGGGGGGCCGGTGGCTACACCTTC	TRBJ1-2	NA	few	TRBV19
CASSRSGTRGFETQYF	TGTGCCAGCAGCAGGTCCGGGACTAGAGGTTTTGAGACCCAGTACTTC	TRBJ2-5	TRBD2	many	TRBV9